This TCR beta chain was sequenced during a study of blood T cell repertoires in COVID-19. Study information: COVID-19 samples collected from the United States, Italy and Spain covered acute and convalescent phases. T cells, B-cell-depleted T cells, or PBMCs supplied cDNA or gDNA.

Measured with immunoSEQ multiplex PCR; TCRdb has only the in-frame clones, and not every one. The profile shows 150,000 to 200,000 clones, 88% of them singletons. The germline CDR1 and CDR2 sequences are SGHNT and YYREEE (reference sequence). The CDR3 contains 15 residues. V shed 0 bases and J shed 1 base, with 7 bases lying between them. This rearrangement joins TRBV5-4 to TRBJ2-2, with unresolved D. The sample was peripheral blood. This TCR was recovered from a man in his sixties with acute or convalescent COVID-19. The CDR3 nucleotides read TGTGCCAGCAGCTTGGACGGTGAGAACACCGGGGAGCTGTTTTTT. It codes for CASSLDGENTGELFF. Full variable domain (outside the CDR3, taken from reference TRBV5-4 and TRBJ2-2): ETGVTQSPTHLIKTRGQQVTLRCSSQSGHNTVSWYQQALGQGPQFIFQYYREEENGRGNFPPRFSGLQFPNYSSELNVNALELDDSALYLCASSLDGENTGELFFGEGSRLTVL.